The rows below give T cell receptor beta chains drawn from one sample of a study of identical twins. From the 5' RACE reads, TCRdb called clonotypes with MiXCR, one entry per CDR3 protein. The sample has fewer than 800,000 distinct CDR3 sequences; roughly 6.6% are singletons. Another study also made use of these data, one on yellow fever vaccine responses in identical twins.

The sequenced material came from PBMCs. These receptors originate from a woman aged 18-29 years in good health. Both conserved end residues are part of each CDR3. Fields, in order: clone size, J gene, D gene, V gene, CDR3 protein, CDR3 DNA. A D gene is named only where the DNA matches it firmly. Only some rows state a clone size, as once, few, many or a class for expanded clones.

few | TRBJ2-3 | - | TRBV6-5 | CASSYSETRARLDTQYF | TGTGCCAGCAGTTACTCCGAGACAAGGGCGCGTTTGGATACGCAGTATTTT
once | TRBJ2-2 | TRBD1 | TRBV24-1 | CATSDLPGTDTGELFF | TGTGCCACCAGTGATCTTCCCGGGACAGATACCGGGGAGCTGTTTTTT
many | TRBJ2-1 | TRBD2 | TRBV12-3/TRBV12-4 | CASSLARGGPGNEQFF | TGTGCCAGCAGTTTAGCCCGGGGGGGGCCAGGCAATGAGCAGTTCTTC
- | TRBJ2-1 | TRBD2 | TRBV6-2/TRBV6-3 | CASSYSIGVAGVVSSYNEQFF | TGTGCCAGCAGTTACTCTATTGGAGTAGCGGGAGTTGTTAGCTCCTACAATGAGCAGTTCTTC
few | TRBJ2-3 | - | TRBV28 | CASSSAGGGSTDTQYF | TGTGCCAGCAGTTCCGCCGGTGGGGGAAGCACAGATACGCAGTATTTT
few | TRBJ2-7 | - | TRBV2 | CASSEDEQYF | TGTGCCAGCAGTGAGGACGAGCAGTACTTC
many | TRBJ1-1 | - | TRBV4-1 | CASSQDPSYSLGDTEAFF | TGCGCCAGCAGCCAAGACCCGTCTTACAGCCTTGGGGACACTGAAGCTTTCTTT
- | TRBJ1-1 | - | TRBV9 | CASSVAPNTEAFF | TGTGCCAGCAGCGTGGCTCCGAACACTGAAGCTTTCTTT
few | TRBJ1-1 | - | TRBV18 | CASSPSNRQNTEAFF | TGTGCCAGCTCACCAAGCAACAGGCAGAACACTGAAGCTTTCTTT
- | TRBJ2-1 | TRBD1 | TRBV24-1 | CATSGSGGSYNEQFF | TGTGCCACCAGTGGCTCAGGGGGTTCATACAATGAGCAGTTCTTC
few | TRBJ2-1 | TRBD2 | TRBV19 | CASSLNSGGYNNEQFF | TGTGCCAGTAGTTTAAATAGCGGGGGGTACAACAATGAGCAGTTCTTC
many | TRBJ2-3 | TRBD2 | TRBV6-4 | CASSTASGGTDTQYF | TGTGCCAGCAGCACTGCTAGCGGGGGCACAGATACGCAGTATTTT
- | TRBJ2-1 | - | TRBV7-6 | CASSLELRGNEQFF | TGTGCCAGCAGCTTAGAGTTGCGGGGAAATGAGCAGTTCTTC
- | TRBJ2-3 | TRBD2 | TRBV20-1 | CSGSGSGRADTQYF | TGCAGTGGCAGCGGAAGCGGGAGGGCAGATACGCAGTATTTT
many | TRBJ1-5 | - | TRBV5-6 | CASSLATVSNQPQHF | TGTGCCAGCAGCTTGGCGACCGTTAGCAATCAGCCCCAGCATTTT
few | TRBJ1-5 | - | TRBV19 | CASSMRALPQPQHF | TGTGCCAGTAGTATGAGGGCCCTCCCCCAGCCCCAGCATTTT
- | TRBJ2-5 | TRBD2 | TRBV7-9 | CASNLLAGGRETQYF | TGTGCCAGCAACCTTCTAGCGGGGGGACGGGAGACCCAGTACTTC
- | TRBJ1-1 | TRBD1 | TRBV27 | CASSKGTGGNTEAFF | TGTGCCAGCAGTAAAGGGACAGGGGGGAACACTGAAGCTTTCTTT
few | TRBJ2-1 | TRBD2 | TRBV3-1 | CASSQVPRWASGRNEQFF | TGTGCCAGCAGCCAAGTCCCTCGCTGGGCTAGCGGGAGGAATGAGCAGTTCTTC
- | TRBJ2-5 | - | TRBV5-1 | CASSLALSGGGQETQYF | TGCGCCAGCAGCTTGGCGCTTAGTGGCGGAGGCCAAGAGACCCAGTACTTC
- | TRBJ2-5 | - | TRBV28 | CASSTPGQRLQETQYF | TGTGCCAGCAGTACGCCGGGACAACGCTTACAAGAGACCCAGTACTTC
few | TRBJ2-1 | TRBD2 | TRBV3-1 | CASSQGGGLIYNEQFF | TGTGCCAGCAGCCAAGGGGGGGGACTAATCTACAATGAGCAGTTCTTC
- | TRBJ2-2 | - | TRBV7-2 | CASSFRGTTGFAGELFF | TGTGCCAGCAGCTTCAGGGGAACCACAGGTTTTGCCGGGGAGCTGTTTTTT
few | TRBJ2-4 | - | TRBV5-8 | CASIGPIAKNIQYF | TGTGCCAGCATAGGTCCGATAGCCAAAAACATTCAGTACTTC
- | TRBJ2-5 | - | TRBV7-8 | CASSLLIRRGLQETQYF | TGTGCCAGCAGCTTACTTATTCGGAGGGGACTCCAAGAGACCCAGTACTTC
- | TRBJ1-1 | TRBD1 | TRBV12-3/TRBV12-4 | CASSLQGAAFNTEAFF | TGTGCCAGCAGTCTACAGGGGGCGGCTTTTAACACTGAAGCTTTCTTT
- | TRBJ2-7 | TRBD1 | TRBV6-5 | CASSPQGAVTSYEQYF | TGTGCCAGCAGTCCCCAGGGGGCAGTAACCTCCTACGAGCAGTACTTC
few | TRBJ2-4 | TRBD1 | TRBV20-1 | CCASTVVDRGSTKNIQYF | TGCTGTGCTAGTACGGTGGTGGACAGGGGGTCTACCAAAAACATTCAGTACTTC
many | TRBJ2-7 | - | TRBV29-1 | CSVGTSAYEQYF | TGCAGCGTTGGCACCTCCGCCTACGAGCAGTACTTC
- | TRBJ2-3 | - | TRBV6-2/TRBV6-3 | CASSWQGPTDTQYF | TGTGCCAGCAGTTGGCAGGGACCCACAGATACGCAGTATTTT
many | TRBJ2-2 | - | TRBV11-1 | CASSLGASNTGELFF | TGTGCCAGCAGCTTAGGCGCGTCGAACACCGGGGAGCTGTTTTTT
- | TRBJ2-4 | TRBD2 | TRBV4-2 | CASSQGSGIAKNIQYF | TGTGCCAGCAGCCAGGGAAGCGGGATAGCCAAAAACATTCAGTACTTC
many | TRBJ2-7 | - | TRBV5-1 | CASSLSWGSYEQYF | TGCGCCAGCAGCTTGTCATGGGGCAGCTACGAGCAGTACTTC
many | TRBJ2-3 | TRBD2 | TRBV5-1 | CASRRTSPDTQYF | TGCGCCAGCAGACGGACTAGCCCAGATACGCAGTATTTT
many | TRBJ2-7 | TRBD2 | TRBV20-1 | CSALAGARDEQYF | TGCAGTGCACTAGCGGGAGCGAGGGACGAGCAGTACTTC
few | TRBJ1-1 | TRBD1 | TRBV10-3 | CAISESPGGWTEAFF | TGTGCCATCAGTGAGTCGCCAGGGGGCTGGACTGAAGCTTTCTTT
few | TRBJ1-4 | TRBD1 | TRBV3-1 | CASSRSGGNEKLFF | TGTGCCAGCAGCCGATCAGGGGGGAATGAAAAACTGTTTTTT
few | TRBJ2-1 | TRBD2 | TRBV14 | CASSQVLAGAGNEQFF | TGTGCCAGCAGCCAAGTACTAGCGGGAGCGGGGAATGAGCAGTTCTTC
- | TRBJ2-6 | - | TRBV7-9 | CASTIPLITGANVLTF | TGTGCCAGCACCATACCCCTGATCACCGGGGCCAACGTCCTGACTTTC
- | TRBJ2-7 | - | TRBV2 | CASSKQGSYEQYF | TGTGCCAGCAGCAAACAGGGTTCCTACGAGCAGTACTTC
few | TRBJ2-1 | TRBD2 | TRBV12-3/TRBV12-4 | CASSSTSGSGSYNEQFF | TGTGCCAGCAGTTCCACTAGCGGGAGTGGCTCCTACAATGAGCAGTTCTTC
few | TRBJ2-1 | TRBD2 | TRBV5-1 | CASSLRWTSGSTYNEQFF | TGCGCCAGCAGCTTACGATGGACTAGCGGGAGTACCTACAATGAGCAGTTCTTC
few | TRBJ1-2 | - | TRBV6-5 | CASSSRPSANYGYTF | TGTGCCAGCAGTTCCCGACCAAGCGCTAACTATGGCTACACCTTC
few | TRBJ2-3 | TRBD2 | TRBV20-1 | CSATDSGGANTDTQYF | TGCAGTGCAACAGACTCCGGGGGGGCCAACACAGATACGCAGTATTTT
- | TRBJ1-2 | - | TRBV7-9 | CASSLGGVTNYGYTF | TGTGCCAGCAGCTTAGGGGGGGTTACTAACTATGGCTACACCTTC
- | TRBJ2-1 | TRBD1 | TRBV11-2 | CASSDPGQGIYEQFF | TGTGCCAGCAGCGACCCGGGACAGGGTATTTATGAGCAGTTCTTC
few | TRBJ1-1 | TRBD1 | TRBV20-1 | CSANDRGRNTEAFF | TGCAGTGCAAATGACAGGGGGCGGAATACTGAAGCTTTCTTT
many | TRBJ2-5 | - | TRBV12-3/TRBV12-4 | CASRTHGEETQYF | TGTGCCAGCCGGACCCACGGCGAAGAGACCCAGTACTTC
few | TRBJ2-3 | TRBD1 | TRBV5-5 | CASTQQGAQGDTQYF | TGTGCCAGCACCCAACAGGGGGCGCAAGGAGATACGCAGTATTTT
- | TRBJ2-1 | TRBD1 | TRBV4-1 | CASSQEGQGASYNEQFF | TGCGCCAGCAGCCAAGAAGGGCAGGGGGCCTCTTACAATGAGCAGTTCTTC
many | TRBJ2-1 | TRBD2 | TRBV7-2 | CASSFWASGSNEQFF | TGTGCCAGCAGCTTTTGGGCTAGCGGCTCCAATGAGCAGTTCTTC
many | TRBJ2-4 | - | TRBV7-2 | CASSLSPGWENIQYF | TGTGCCAGCAGCCTAAGTCCGGGTTGGGAAAACATTCAGTACTTC
few | TRBJ2-1 | TRBD2 | TRBV20-1 | CSATSLAGVGNEQFF | TGCAGTGCTACTAGCCTAGCGGGAGTAGGTAATGAGCAGTTCTTC
many | TRBJ2-1 | - | TRBV29-1 | CSVEEAGISSYNEQFF | TGCAGCGTTGAAGAGGCCGGGATCAGCTCCTACAATGAGCAGTTCTTC
many | TRBJ2-7 | TRBD2 | TRBV12-3/TRBV12-4 | CASSPGTSGSYEQYF | TGTGCCAGCAGTCCCGGGACTAGCGGAAGTTACGAGCAGTACTTC
few | TRBJ1-1 | - | TRBV5-1 | CASSLGLTNTEAFF | TGCGCCAGCAGCTTGGGACTTACGAACACTGAAGCTTTCTTT
many | TRBJ2-1 | TRBD1 | TRBV20-1 | CSVTGTGGNEQFF | TGCAGTGTTACCGGGACAGGGGGAAATGAGCAGTTCTTC
few | TRBJ2-3 | TRBD1 | TRBV2 | CASNGQGLSTDTQYF | TGTGCCAGCAATGGACAGGGTTTGAGCACAGATACGCAGTATTTT
many | TRBJ1-5 | TRBD1 | TRBV4-1 | CASSQDFRGWNQPQHF | TGCGCCAGCAGCCAAGATTTCAGGGGGTGGAATCAGCCCCAGCATTTT
many | TRBJ2-3 | - | TRBV20-1 | CSARAGGGGADTQYF | TGCAGTGCTAGAGCCGGAGGGGGAGGGGCAGATACGCAGTATTTT